A selection of T cell receptor beta chains follows, all from one sample in a study of radiotherapy plus CTLA-4 blockade in lung cancer. The repertoire was sequenced with immunoSEQ multiplex PCR; TCRdb's copy has only in-frame clones and lacks some. The repertoire consists of 89,000 or so clones, with roughly 80% occurring once and the leading ten covering roughly 3.5%. Material: peripheral blood, obtained from a patient treated with radiotherapy plus ipilimumab. All receptors derive from a human donor with non-small cell lung cancer who had a partial response to radiotherapy plus ipilimumab. Each CDR3 is given with its conserved first and last residue. The D gene is left open where the match is weak. Where a row states a size, it is once, few, many or the class of an expanded clone; other rows omit it.

TRBV18	TRBJ2-1	TRBD2	NA	CASSPSLAAANYNEQFF	TGTGCCAGCTCACCCTCTCTAGCGGCCGCCAATTACAATGAGCAGTTCTTC
TRBV30	TRBJ2-5	NA	few	CAWSVLETQYF	TGTGCCTGGAGTGTACTTGAGACCCAGTACTTC
TRBV2	TRBJ2-5	NA	NA	CASSGGQGETQYF	TGTGCCAGCAGTGGAGGCCAGGGGGAGACCCAGTACTTC
TRBV6-1	TRBJ1-2	NA	NA	CASSQGNYGYTF	TGTGCCAGCAGCCAGGGTAACTATGGCTACACCTTC
TRBV9	TRBJ2-3	TRBD1	NA	CASSVRAGTGATDTQYF	TGTGCCAGCAGCGTAAGAGCCGGGACAGGGGCGACAGATACGCAGTATTTT
TRBV7-8	TRBJ1-3	TRBD1	few	CASSLDRGRSGNTIYF	TGTGCCAGCAGCCTCGACAGGGGTCGCTCTGGAAACACCATATATTTT
TRBV5-1	TRBJ1-1	TRBD1	NA	CASSLETRGRNTEAFF	TGCGCCAGCAGCTTGGAAACCAGGGGGCGAAACACTGAAGCTTTCTTT
TRBV27	TRBJ2-1	TRBD2	medium-sized	CASGTSGWGNEQFF	TGTGCCAGCGGGACTAGCGGTTGGGGCAATGAGCAGTTCTTC
TRBV6-5	TRBJ2-7	TRBD2	NA	CASRFLAGGGYEQYF	TGTGCCAGCAGATTTCTAGCGGGAGGGGGGTACGAGCAGTACTTC
TRBV5-4	TRBJ2-3	TRBD2	NA	CASSFSGKSTDTQYF	TGTGCCAGCAGCTTTAGCGGGAAGAGCACAGATACGCAGTATTTT
TRBV6-1	TRBJ1-5	TRBD1	once	CASVPPGGYNQPQHF	TGTGCCAGCGTCCCCCCAGGGGGTTACAATCAGCCCCAGCATTTT
TRBV5-1	TRBJ2-2	TRBD1	NA	CASSRGQGRNTGELFF	TGCGCCAGCAGCAGGGGACAGGGCCGAAACACCGGGGAGCTGTTTTTT